This T cell receptor beta chain emerged from a study of regulatory dendritic cells for organ transplantation (dated by TCRdb to 2016 to 2017). Background on the whole study: Regulatory dendritic cells were generated from monocytes cultured with vitamin D3 on days 0 and 4 and IL-10 on day 4. To evaluate the response of the DCs to a potent maturation-inducing agent, LPS was added to DC cultures on day 6. Before and after allostimulation with regulatory or mature dendritic cells, TCRbeta repertoires were sequenced from sorted naive and memory CD4+ and CD8+ T cells. On the study overall, not on this receptor specifically: In both subjects, allostimulation led to expansion of memory CD8+ clones, though the expansion induced by regulatory dendritic cells appeared to be more limited than that induced by mature dendritic cells. Only a couple of subjects were sequenced, and considerable between-individual heterogeneity in the alloreactive memory CD8+ T cell pool was noted by the authors. The repertoires of naive CD4+ and CD8+ T cells were highly diverse, while memory cell repertoires were less diverse, with memory CD8+ cells being the most oligoclonal. Of the resting subsets, the one holding the most alloreactive TCR clonotypes was memory CD8+ T cells.

The CDR3 contains 15 residues, cysteine and phenylalanine counted. Only the CDR3 portion is preserved as DNA: 45 bases, with reading frame beginning at the first base. CDR1 and CDR2, looked up from the germline V gene (reference sequence), are SEHNR and FQNEAQ. Relative to germline, V is missing 5 bases and J is missing 3 bases, with 3 bases of the junction outside any gene match. Multiplexed two-step PCR with Vbeta-specific forward primers and Jbeta-specific reverse primers was used to amplify TCRbeta CDR3 regions. Through the immunoSEQ service, the TCRbeta libraries were run on an Illumina instrument for sequencing. The published analysis was carried out like this. IMGT annotation was used to assign V, D and J genes, and synthetic CDR3 analogues were used to correct counts for multiplex PCR bias. Repertoire clonality was computed in the immunoSEQ Analyzer as one minus normalized Shannon entropy. Clonal expansion was defined using Fisher's exact test with Benjamini-Hochberg false discovery rate control and a two-tailed threshold of P<0.01. TCRdb holds this immuneACCESS table with in-frame rearrangements only. Some clones are missing; in checked studies, unresolved V genes explain under half, and the rest has no known cause. D and trimming come from the DNA, and the V and J calls and clone size come from that table. This sample holds fewer than 15,000 clones; about 90% were observed only once. The top ten clones comprise 0.2% to 0.25% of the sample.

Sorted T cell subsets were CFSE-labeled and co-cultured for five to six days with allogeneic regulatory or mature dendritic cells at a 1:10 DC:T ratio. FACS was used to sort CD4+ or CD8+ cells into naive T cells, defined as CD45RA+, and memory T cells, defined as CD45RO+. The T cells used for TCR sequencing were obtained from two healthy control subjects. The Qiagen DNeasy Blood & Tissue Kit was used to extract genomic DNA. In the case of this clone: Its antigen is still unknown. Base quality data are lacking; no much larger clone is found one base away.

The source of this sequence is a human donor in good health. The source material was naive CD8+ T cells from blood cultured with regulatory dendritic cells. Sample cell subset or site, as interpreted from the label and publication: CD45RA+ naive T cells. The rearrangement joined TRBV7-9 to TRBJ2-1; TRBD2 fits 11 bases in the junction. Here the CDR3 is given as CASSLLAGDYNEQFF. Read as DNA, the sequence is TGTGCCAGCAGCCTACTAGCGGGGGACTACAATGAGCAGTTCTTC.